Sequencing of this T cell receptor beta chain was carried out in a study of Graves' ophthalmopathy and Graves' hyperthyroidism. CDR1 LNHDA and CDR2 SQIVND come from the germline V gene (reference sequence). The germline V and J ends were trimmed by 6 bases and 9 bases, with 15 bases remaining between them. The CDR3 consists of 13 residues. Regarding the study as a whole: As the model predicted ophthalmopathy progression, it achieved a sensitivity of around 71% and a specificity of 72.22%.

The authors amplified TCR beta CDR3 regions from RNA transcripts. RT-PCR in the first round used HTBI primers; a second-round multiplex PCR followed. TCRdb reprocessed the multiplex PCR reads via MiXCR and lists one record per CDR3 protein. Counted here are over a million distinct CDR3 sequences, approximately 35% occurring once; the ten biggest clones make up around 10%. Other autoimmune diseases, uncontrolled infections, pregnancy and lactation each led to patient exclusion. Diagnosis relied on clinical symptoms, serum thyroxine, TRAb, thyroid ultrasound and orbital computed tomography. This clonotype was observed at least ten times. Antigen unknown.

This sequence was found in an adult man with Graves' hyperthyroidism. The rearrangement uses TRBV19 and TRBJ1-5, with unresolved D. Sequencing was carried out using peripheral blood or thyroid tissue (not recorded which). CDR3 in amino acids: CASSPTPFRPQHF. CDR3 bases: TGTGCCAGTAGCCCTACACCGTTTCGGCCCCAGCATTTT. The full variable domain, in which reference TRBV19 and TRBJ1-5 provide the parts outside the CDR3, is DGGITQSPKYLFRKEGQNVTLSCEQNLNHDAMYWYRQDPGQGLRLIYYSQIVNDFQKGDIAEGYSVSREKKESFPLTVTSAQKNPTAFYLCASSPTPFRPQHFGDGTRLSIL.